Listed here are 30 T cell receptor beta chains from one sample, sequenced in a study of T-cell memory formation after mild COVID-19. TCRdb redid the calling of the 5' RACE reads with MiXCR, one entry per CDR3 protein. The sample holds approximately 240,000 distinct CDR3 sequences; about a sixth are singletons and the top ten take 3.5%. The sample comprised PBMCs or a T cell subset sorted from them (not recorded which). Every receptor here comes from a man between 18 and 29 years old who had mild COVID-19 (a few samples of this study predate the infection). Cell type and time point are not known.

This chain connects TRBV5-1 to TRBJ2-3; possibly TRBD2 for D (5 bases). CDR1 is SGHRS and CDR2 is YFSETQ in the germline V gene. The length of the CDR3 is 13 residues. V was shortened by 0 bases and J by 4 bases, with 6 bases between the two germline ends. CDR3 loop: CASSLGLPDTQYF. DNA for the CDR3: TGCGCCAGCAGCTTGGGACTACCAGATACGCAGTATTTT.

This clonotype has more than one count but fewer than ten. The chain employs TRBV20-1 and TRBJ2-3; D uncertain. V shed 6 bases and J shed 10 bases, with 17 bases lying between them. Germline values: CDR1 DFQATT, CDR2 SNEGSKA (reference sequence). CDR3 length: 12 residues. CDR3 region: CSARSRPAAQYF. CDR3 nucleotide sequence: TGCAGTGCGAGGTCCCGACCCGCGGCGCAGTATTTT.

In this sample, this clonotype turned up many times. The rearrangement links TRBV5-1 to TRBJ1-1, with 9 bases matching TRBD1. V trimming: 4 bases; J trimming: 1 base; junction bases outside the gene matches: 2. The CDR3 length is 14 residues. Germline V gene sequence: CDR1 SGHRS, CDR2 YFSETQ. CDR3 amino acids: CASSLQGANTEAFF. CDR3 sequence (DNA): TGCGCCAGCAGCCTACAGGGGGCGAACACTGAAGCTTTCTTT.

The chain carries TRBV10-1 and TRBJ1-1; possible D gene TRBD1, 5 bases. CDR3 size: 17 residues. Trimming removed 4 bases at V and 3 bases at J, with 21 bases between. The germline gives CDR1 WNHNN, CDR2 SYGVQD (reference sequence). CDR3 residues: CASSVKWGVVRDTEAFF. The CDR3 DNA reads as TGCGCCAGCAGTGTAAAGTGGGGGGTGGTTCGAGACACTGAAGCTTTCTTT.

This rearrangement joins TRBV12-3 or TRBV12-4 to TRBJ2-7; 8 bases are a match to TRBD2. V shed 7 bases, J shed 0 bases, and the junction held 5 bases outside the gene matches. The CDR3 has 14 amino acids. The CDR3 DNA follows: TGTGCCAGCACTAAGAGCGGGGGCTCCTACGAGCAGTACTTC. Translation gives CASTKSGGSYEQYF.

This clonotype was recorded a few times. The chain couples TRBV14 to TRBJ1-5; the match to TRBD1 covers 7 bases. Germline lookup yields CDR1 SGHDN and CDR2 FVKESK. The J segment lost 11 bases and the V segment lost 4 bases, leaving 8 bases of the junction unmatched. The CDR3 extends over 13 amino acids. CDR3 coding DNA: TGTGCCAGCAGCCCCAGTGGAGGGGGCGCCCAGCATTTT. This gives the protein CASSPSGGGAQHF.

This clonotype was counted at least ten times. The chain employs TRBV7-2 and TRBJ1-1; no reliable D call. Germline V gene sequence: CDR1 SGHTA, CDR2 FQGNSA. V was clipped by 3 bases and J by 7 bases, with 12 bases between them. The CDR3 totals 13 residues. DNA for the CDR3: TGTGCCAGCAGCTTTTTACACGGTTTTGAAGCTTTCTTT. Its protein product is CASSFLHGFEAFF.

This clonotype was detected a few times. CDR3 bases: TGTGCCAGCAGTCTCCCTATAGGCAATCAGCCCCAGCATTTT. Its translation is CASSLPIGNQPQHF. The rearrangement uses TRBV28 and TRBJ1-5; D uncertain. This CDR3 is 14 amino acids long. With 5 bases removed from V and 2 bases from J, the gap between germline ends came to 10 bases. Germline CDR1 and CDR2: MDHEN and SYDVKM.

This clonotype was observed a handful of times. The chain combines TRBV24-1 with TRBJ2-5; 7 nucleotides align to TRBD1. The CDR3 covers 16 residues. Germline V CDR1 and CDR2: KGHDR, SFDVKD. The V segment lost 4 bases and the J segment 3 bases; nucleotides outside the gene matches: 10. CDR3 nucleotide sequence: TGTGCCACCAGTGACCCTTCGGACAGGCCCAAAGAGACCCAGTACTTC. As protein: CATSDPSDRPKETQYF.

This clonotype was seen more than once but under ten times. The rearrangement uses TRBV9 and TRBJ2-7; D perhaps matches TRBD1 (6 bases). This CDR3 spans 15 amino acids. V was clipped by 0 bases and J by 2 bases, with 12 bases between them. CDR1 SGDLS and CDR2 YYNGEE come from the germline V gene. The CDR3 nucleotides are TGTGCCAGCAGCGTAGCTGGGGGACAAACCTACGAGCAGTACTTC. As protein: CASSVAGGQTYEQYF. The entire variable domain, with the rest obtained from reference TRBV9 and TRBJ2-7, is as follows: DSGVTQTPKHLITATGQRVTLRCSPRSGDLSVYWYQQSLDQGLQFLIQYYNGEERAKGNILERFSAQQFPDLHSELNLSSLELGDSALYFCASSVAGGQTYEQYFGPGTRLTVT.

The V and J genes are TRBV19 and TRBJ1-1; TRBD1 matches at 7 bases. CDR1 is LNHDA and CDR2 is SQIVND in the germline V gene (reference sequence). The CDR3 consists of 13 residues. J gave up 6 bases and V 4 bases, and 5 bases lay outside the gene matches. CDR3: CASSTTGSAEAFF. The CDR3 nucleotides read TGTGCCAGTAGTACGACAGGGTCGGCTGAAGCTTTCTTT.

There are many counts of this clonotype. The chain couples TRBV20-1 to TRBJ1-6; perhaps TRBD1 as D (5 bases). The CDR3 is 12 amino acids. CDR1 and CDR2 (germline): DFQATT, SNEGSKA (reference sequence). V was pared by 3 bases and J by 5 bases, with 5 bases between. The CDR3 spells CSARGDNSPLHF. In DNA form, the CDR3 reads TGCAGTGCTAGGGGGGATAATTCACCCCTCCACTTT.

The rearrangement uses TRBV12-3 or TRBV12-4 and TRBJ1-3; D uncertain. The CDR3 totals 13 residues. V gave up 3 bases and J gave up 3 bases, with 6 bases separating them. CDR3 loop: CASSFSNGNTIYF. CDR3 DNA sequence: TGTGCCAGCAGTTTCTCAAATGGAAACACCATATATTTT.

This clonotype was detected only a few times. The chain uses TRBV4-3 and TRBJ2-2; TRBD2 might be the D (6 bases). This CDR3 is 15 amino acids long. V was trimmed by 5 bases and J by 3 bases, leaving 13 bases between them. Germline V gives CDR1 LGHNA, CDR2 YSLEER. The CDR3 loop reads CASSRGSGYTGELFF. CDR3 bases: TGCGCCAGCAGCAGGGGTAGCGGTTACACCGGGGAGCTGTTTTTT.

This chain uses TRBV12-3 or TRBV12-4 with TRBJ1-2; D remains ambiguous. The CDR3 has 13 amino acids. V shed 6 bases and J shed 5 bases, with 13 bases lying between them. The CDR3 is CASSPHRRYGYTF. Here the CDR3 DNA reads TGTGCCAGCAGCCCTCACCGGCGGTATGGCTACACCTTC.

This clonotype was detected only a few times. The chain employs TRBV18 and TRBJ2-7; 9 bases are a match to TRBD1. This CDR3 region has 16 residues. Germline V gene lookup returns CDR1 KGHSH and CDR2 LQKENI. J gave up 0 bases and V 1 base, and 4 bases lay outside the gene matches. The DNA for the CDR3 is TGTGCCAGCTCACCACGAGGACAGGGGAGCTCCTACGAGCAGTACGTC. It specifies CASSPRGQGSSYEQYV.

This clonotype was seen once. The V call is TRBV7-9, the J call TRBJ1-1, with no clear D. Germline V gives CDR1 SEHNR, CDR2 FQNEAQ (reference sequence). The CDR3 runs 14 residues. V shed 1 base and J shed 4 bases, with 10 bases lying between them. The CDR3 sequence is CASSLDLEGTEAFF. DNA of the CDR3: TGTGCCAGCAGCTTAGATCTCGAGGGCACTGAAGCTTTCTTT.

The rearrangement links TRBV11-1 to TRBJ2-1; TRBD1 is a possible D gene (6 bases). The V and J ends lost 3 bases and 0 bases respectively, with 9 bases between them. The CDR3 consists of 15 residues. Germline V lookup: CDR1 SGHAT, CDR2 FQDESV (reference sequence). As DNA, the CDR3 is TGTGCCAGCAGCTTGGGGGCTCTCTCCTACAATGAGCAGTTCTTC. Translated: CASSLGALSYNEQFF.

This clonotype occurred many times. The DNA of the CDR3 is TGTGCCAGCAGCCCACGCTCTGGAAACACCATATATTTT. Residues: CASSPRSGNTIYF. The chain employs TRBV6-6 and TRBJ1-3; D is unclear. The CDR3 sequence is 13 residues long. CDR1 and CDR2 (germline): MNHNY, SVGAGI (reference sequence). V was cut by 6 bases and J by 0 bases, with 6 bases left in between.

The chain joins TRBV30 to TRBJ1-4; the D is unclear. The CDR3 runs to 15 residues. The germline V gene has CDR1 GTSNPN and CDR2 SVGIG (reference sequence). The V end lost 2 bases, the J end lost 7 bases, and 17 bases lay between the germline ends. CDR3 DNA: TGTGCCTGGAGTTGGGGTTACGATTTGGGTGAAAAACTGTTTTTT. It specifies CAWSWGYDLGEKLFF.

V gene TRBV12-3 or TRBV12-4 combines with J gene TRBJ2-4; D gene uncertain. The CDR3 totals 14 residues. V was pared by 3 bases and J by 0 bases, with 6 bases between. Written as DNA, the CDR3 is TGTGCCAGCAGTTTTAGGAGAGCCAAAAACATTCAGTACTTC. This translates into CASSFRRAKNIQYF.

This clonotype was found a few times. CDR3 DNA: TGTGCCAGCAGCTTTTCAGCGGGGGGGCCAGATACGCAGTATTTT. Translated: CASSFSAGGPDTQYF. J is TRBJ2-3 and V is TRBV11-2, with 10 nucleotides matching TRBD2. Germline V gives CDR1 SGHAT, CDR2 FQNNGV. With 3 bases clipped from V and 4 bases from J, the junction kept 4 bases outside the gene matches. CDR3 length: 15 amino acids.

This clonotype was seen more than once but under ten times. The gene calls are TRBV20-1 and TRBJ2-5; D is unresolved. The V end was cut by 7 bases, the J end by 5 bases, with 11 bases between. Germline CDR1 reads DFQATT; CDR2 reads SNEGSKA (reference sequence). This CDR3 is 11 amino acids long. This CDR3 is CSVSERETQYF. The CDR3 coding sequence is TGCAGTGTGTCCGAACGGGAGACCCAGTACTTC.

This clonotype was counted a few times. The chain carries TRBV7-2 and TRBJ2-3, with 9 bases lining up with TRBD2. Losses at the gene ends were 5 bases for V and 4 bases for J; bases not matched to a gene: 19. The CDR3 extends over 19 amino acids. The germline V gene encodes CDR1 SGHTA and CDR2 FQGNSA. The DNA of the CDR3 is TGTGCCAGCAGCCCCGGCCGTGGGTGGAAGCGGGGGGCCCCAGATACGCAGTATTTT. Amino acids: CASSPGRGWKRGAPDTQYF.

J is TRBJ1-1 and V is TRBV27; D remains unclear. Germline CDR1 and CDR2: MNHEY and SMNVEV (reference sequence). Trimming took 7 bases from V and 10 from J, leaving 13 bases between them. This CDR3 spans 11 amino acids. The CDR3 bases are TGTGCCAGCACCCTCGGTGCTTTAGCTTTCTTT. This encodes CASTLGALAFF.

This clonotype was detected a few times. The J gene is TRBJ1-1, the V gene TRBV9; TRBD1 matches at 9 bases. This CDR3 spans 14 amino acids. Per the germline V gene, CDR1 is SGDLS and CDR2 is YYNGEE. Trimming took 0 bases from V and 6 from J; bases not matched to a gene: 3. The CDR3 DNA reads as TGTGCCAGCAGCGTAGGTACAGGGGGCCCTGAAGCTTTCTTT. Residues: CASSVGTGGPEAFF.

J is TRBJ2-2 and V is TRBV7-2; D gene unclear. This CDR3 contains 15 residues. Germline V gives CDR1 SGHTA, CDR2 FQGNSA. Trimming removed 5 bases at V and 3 bases at J, with 13 bases between. The DNA for the CDR3 is TGTGCCAGCAGCCCGATGGTAGGGTACACCGGGGAGCTGTTTTTT. Translated: CASSPMVGYTGELFF.

This clonotype was seen a handful of times. The CDR3 loop reads CASSSGLVWDTQYF. Here the CDR3 DNA reads TGTGCCAGCAGCTCCGGACTTGTCTGGGATACGCAGTATTTT. The chain couples TRBV7-3 to TRBJ2-3; D might be TRBD2 (5 bases). Germline assignment: CDR1 SGHTA and CDR2 FQGTGA. V was clipped by 4 bases and J by 6 bases, with 14 bases between them. This CDR3 is 14 amino acids long.

The rearrangement uses TRBV5-1 and TRBJ1-6, with TRBD1 matching over 7 bases. The length of the CDR3 is 15 residues. The ends lost 5 bases at V and 9 bases at J; junction bases unmatched: 11. Germline values: CDR1 SGHRS, CDR2 YFSETQ. The CDR3 sequence is CASRDLSGGRSPLHF. CDR3 nucleotides: TGCGCCAGCAGAGACTTGTCAGGGGGACGTTCACCCCTCCACTTT.

V is TRBV20-1 and J is TRBJ2-7; D is perhaps TRBD1 (9 bases). Germline V CDR1 and CDR2: DFQATT, SNEGSKA (reference sequence). This CDR3 is 18 amino acids long. V lost 0 bases and J lost 5, with 26 bases in between. The CDR3 here is CSARDFGREGQGPNEQYF. As DNA, the CDR3 is TGCAGTGCTAGAGATTTCGGGAGGGAGGGACAGGGTCCCAACGAGCAGTACTTC.